This entry features one T cell receptor (beta chain) sequence. The target antigen is unknown. TCRdb reprocessed the 5' RACE reads with MiXCR, giving one entry per CDR3 protein. The sample gives fewer than 650,000 distinct CDR3 sequences, 15% to 20% of which show up once; about 7.5% is in the top ten. The junction had 6 bases not matched to a gene; V was cut back by 1 base and J by 3 bases. This CDR3 has 17 residues. From germline, CDR1 is LGHDT and CDR2 YNNKEL (reference sequence). The data originate from a study of T-cell memory formation after mild COVID-19. Study-wide results and limits: CD4+ contracting clones were mainly CM and EM; CD8+ ones, EMRA. SARS-CoV-2 specificity was not confirmed for second-wave clones peaking on day 37.

The sequenced sample consisted of PBMCs or a T cell subset sorted from them (not recorded which). The chain employs TRBV3-1 and TRBJ2-1; 10 bases agree with TRBD1. This receptor was obtained from an adult woman who had mild COVID-19 (a few samples of this study predate the infection). Cell type and time point are not known. The CDR3 DNA reads as TGTGCCAGCAGCCAAGTTGACCGGGACAGGGGCTACAATGAGCAGTTCTTC. Amino acid sequence: CASSQVDRDRGYNEQFF.